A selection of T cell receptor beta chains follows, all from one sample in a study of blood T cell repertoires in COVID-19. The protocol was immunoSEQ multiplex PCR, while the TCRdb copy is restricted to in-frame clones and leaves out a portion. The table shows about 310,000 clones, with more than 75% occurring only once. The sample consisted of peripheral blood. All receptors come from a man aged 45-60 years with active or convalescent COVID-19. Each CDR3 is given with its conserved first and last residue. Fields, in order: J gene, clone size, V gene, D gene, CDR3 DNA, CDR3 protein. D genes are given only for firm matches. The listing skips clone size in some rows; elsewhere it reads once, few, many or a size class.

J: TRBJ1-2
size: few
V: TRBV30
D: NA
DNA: TGTGCCTGGAGTTCTCGTTATGGCTACACCTTC
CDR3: CAWSSRYGYTF

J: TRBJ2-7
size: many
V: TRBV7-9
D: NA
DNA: TGTGCCAGCAGCCCCCCTCTCAGGCTGGGCTTTGAGCAGTACTTC
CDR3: CASSPPLRLGFEQYF

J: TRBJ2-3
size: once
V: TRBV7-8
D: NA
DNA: TGTGCCAGCAGCCTACAGGGAACCTTAAGCACAGATACGCAGTATTTT
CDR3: CASSLQGTLSTDTQYF

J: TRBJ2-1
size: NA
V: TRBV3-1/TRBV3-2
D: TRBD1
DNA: TGTGCCAGCAGCCTGGGACAGGGGGCGTACAATGAGCAGTTCTTC
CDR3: CASSLGQGAYNEQFF

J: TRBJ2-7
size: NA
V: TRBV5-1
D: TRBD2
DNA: TGCGCCAGCAGCTGGAGCGGGAGTACCGACGAGCAGTACTTC
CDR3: CASSWSGSTDEQYF

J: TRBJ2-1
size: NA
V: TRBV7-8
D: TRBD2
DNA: TGTGCCAGCAGCTTTTCTAGCGGGAGGCCCTACAATGAGCAGTTCTTC
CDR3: CASSFSSGRPYNEQFF

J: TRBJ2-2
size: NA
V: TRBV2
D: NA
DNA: TGTGCCAGCAGTGAAGGGAACAGGAAGGGCACCGGGGAGCTGTTTTTT
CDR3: CASSEGNRKGTGELFF

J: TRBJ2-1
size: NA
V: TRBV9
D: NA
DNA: TGTGCCAGCAGCGTAGCTCCCAGAAGTGAGCAGTTCTTC
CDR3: CASSVAPRSEQFF

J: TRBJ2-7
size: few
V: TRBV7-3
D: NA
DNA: TGTGCCAGCAGCTTAAACGGGCAGGGGCGATACGAGCAGTACTTC
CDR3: CASSLNGQGRYEQYF

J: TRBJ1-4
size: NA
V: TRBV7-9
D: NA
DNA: TGTGCCAGCAGCCCCCCCTCCTCTGAAAAACTGTTTTTT
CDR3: CASSPPSSEKLFF

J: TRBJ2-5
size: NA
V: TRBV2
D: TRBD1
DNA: TGTGCCAGCAGTCGCCAGACAGGGCAAGAGACCCAGTACTTC
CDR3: CASSRQTGQETQYF

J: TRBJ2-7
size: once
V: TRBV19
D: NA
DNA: TGTGCCAGAACCATGGGGGACACGGTCGACGAGCAGTACTTC
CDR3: CARTMGDTVDEQYF

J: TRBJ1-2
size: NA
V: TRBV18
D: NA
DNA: TGTGCCAGCTCACCCCAGGGCAACTATGGCTACACCTTC
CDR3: CASSPQGNYGYTF

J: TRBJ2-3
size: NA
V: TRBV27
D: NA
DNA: TGTGCCAGCAGACTTCTATCCGGGGGGCCGATAGATACGCAGTATTTT
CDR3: CASRLLSGGPIDTQYF

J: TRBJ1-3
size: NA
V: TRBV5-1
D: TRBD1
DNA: TGCGCCAGCAGCCCAGGACAGGCTGGAAACACCATATATTTT
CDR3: CASSPGQAGNTIYF

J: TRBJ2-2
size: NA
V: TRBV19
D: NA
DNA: TGTGCCAGTAGTATAGCGTTATATACCGGGGAGCTGTTTTTT
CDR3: CASSIALYTGELFF

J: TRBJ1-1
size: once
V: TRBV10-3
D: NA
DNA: TGTGCCATCAGCCAGGACGGAGGCCAGCCTGAAGCTTTCTTT
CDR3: CAISQDGGQPEAFF

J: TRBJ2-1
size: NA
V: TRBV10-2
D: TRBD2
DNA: TGCGCCAGCAGTGTGGCTAGCGGGAGCAATGAGCAGTTCTTC
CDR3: CASSVASGSNEQFF

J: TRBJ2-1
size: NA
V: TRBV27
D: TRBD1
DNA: TGTGCCAGCATCAAGGGACAGACCTACAATGAGCAGTTCTTC
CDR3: CASIKGQTYNEQFF

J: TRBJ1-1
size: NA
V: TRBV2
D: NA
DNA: TGTGCCAGCAGTGCGGGGGGTCAGAACACTGAAGCTTTCTTT
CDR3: CASSAGGQNTEAFF

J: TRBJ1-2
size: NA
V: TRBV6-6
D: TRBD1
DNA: TGTGCCAGCAGTTACATCCCGACAGGGACTGCCTATGGCTACACCTTC
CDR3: CASSYIPTGTAYGYTF

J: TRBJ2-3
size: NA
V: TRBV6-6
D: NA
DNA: TGTGCCAGCAGTTATGGCCTGGGGCCAGATACGCAGTATTTT
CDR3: CASSYGLGPDTQYF

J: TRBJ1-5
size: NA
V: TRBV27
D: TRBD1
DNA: TGTGCCAGCAGTTTAAGTCAGGGGGCGGGGCAGCCCCAGCATTTT
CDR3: CASSLSQGAGQPQHF

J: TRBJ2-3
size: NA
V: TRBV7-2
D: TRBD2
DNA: TGTGCCAGCAGCCCCACCGGGGGGGCATCAGATACGCAGTATTTT
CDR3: CASSPTGGASDTQYF

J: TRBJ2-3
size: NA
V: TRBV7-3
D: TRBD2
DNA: TGTGCCAGCAGCCGGGGGGCAGATACGCAGTATTTT
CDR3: CASSRGADTQYF

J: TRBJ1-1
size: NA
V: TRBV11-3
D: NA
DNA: TGTGCCAGCAGCTTGGGCGTGAACACTGAAGCTTTCTTT
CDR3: CASSLGVNTEAFF

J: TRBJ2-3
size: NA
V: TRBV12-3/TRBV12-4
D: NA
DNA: TGTGCCAGCAGTTTGGCCACAGATACGCAGTATTTT
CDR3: CASSLATDTQYF

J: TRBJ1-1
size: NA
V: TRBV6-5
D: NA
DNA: TGTGCCAGCAGTTACTATACACAGGGTCCGAGCACTGAAGCTTTCTTT
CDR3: CASSYYTQGPSTEAFF

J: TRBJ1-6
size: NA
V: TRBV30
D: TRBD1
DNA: TGTGCCTTCACGACAGGGGAAGGATACTCACCCCTCCACTTT
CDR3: CAFTTGEGYSPLHF

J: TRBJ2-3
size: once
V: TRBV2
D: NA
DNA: TGTGCCACCCTAGGGGGATTCATAGATACGCAGTATTTT
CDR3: CATLGGFIDTQYF

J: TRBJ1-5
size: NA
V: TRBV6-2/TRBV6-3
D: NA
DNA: TGTGCCAGCAGTTACTCCTATCAGCCCCAGCATTTT
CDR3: CASSYSYQPQHF

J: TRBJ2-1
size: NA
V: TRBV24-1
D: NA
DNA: TGTGCCACCAGTGAGCCCGGACACACGAGGTACAATGAGCAGTTCTTC
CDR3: CATSEPGHTRYNEQFF

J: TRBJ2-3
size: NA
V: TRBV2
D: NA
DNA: TGTGCCAGCAGTAACGGACTATACCCAGATACGCAGTATTTT
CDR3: CASSNGLYPDTQYF

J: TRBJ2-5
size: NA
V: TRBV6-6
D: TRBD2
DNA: TGTGCCAGCAGTTACCTCCAGACTAGCGGGGAGTTGACCCAGTACTTC
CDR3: CASSYLQTSGELTQYF

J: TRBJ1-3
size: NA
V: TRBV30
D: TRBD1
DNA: TGTGCCTGGAGTGTGAGGGGGCGAGGAAACACCATATATTTT
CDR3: CAWSVRGRGNTIYF

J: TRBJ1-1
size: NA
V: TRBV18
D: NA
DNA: TGTGCCAGCTCACCAAACAGCAGGGCGACTGAAGCTTTCTTT
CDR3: CASSPNSRATEAFF

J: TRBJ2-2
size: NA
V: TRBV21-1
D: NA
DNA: TGTGCCAGCAGCAAAGGAGGACACGACACCGGGGAGCTGTTTTTT
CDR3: CASSKGGHDTGELFF

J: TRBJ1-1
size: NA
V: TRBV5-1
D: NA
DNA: TGCGCCAGCAGCCCGCGGCTATTGAACACTGAAGCTTTCTTT
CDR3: CASSPRLLNTEAFF

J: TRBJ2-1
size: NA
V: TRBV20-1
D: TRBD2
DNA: TGCAGTGCTAGTCGTAATAGCGGGGGCTACTTGGGGCAGTTCTTC
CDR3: CSASRNSGGYLGQFF

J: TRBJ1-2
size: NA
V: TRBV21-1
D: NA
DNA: TGTGCCAGCAGCAAAGGAATTTGGGGGCACTATGGCTACACCTTC
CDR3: CASSKGIWGHYGYTF

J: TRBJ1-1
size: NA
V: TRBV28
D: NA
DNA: TGTGCCAGCAGTTTAGGGGGCCCTAACACTGAAGCTTTCTTT
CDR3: CASSLGGPNTEAFF

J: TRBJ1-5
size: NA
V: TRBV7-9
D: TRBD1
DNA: TGTGCCAGCAGCCCGCAGGGGGACAATCAGCCCCAGCATTTT
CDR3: CASSPQGDNQPQHF

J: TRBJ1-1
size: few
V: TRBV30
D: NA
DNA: TGTGCCTGGGGGAGTTCGTACACTGAAGCTTTCTTT
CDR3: CAWGSSYTEAFF

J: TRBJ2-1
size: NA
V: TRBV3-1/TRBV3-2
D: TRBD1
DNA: TGTGCCAGCAGTCGGACAGGGCTTCGCGATGAGCAGTTCTTC
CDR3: CASSRTGLRDEQFF

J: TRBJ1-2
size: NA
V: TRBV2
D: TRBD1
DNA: TGTGCCAGCAGTCGACAGGGGGCGCCATATGGCTACACCTTC
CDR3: CASSRQGAPYGYTF

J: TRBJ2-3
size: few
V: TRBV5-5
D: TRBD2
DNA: TGTGCCAGCAGCTTGGTTGGTAGCGGGAGAGATACGCAGTATTTT
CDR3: CASSLVGSGRDTQYF

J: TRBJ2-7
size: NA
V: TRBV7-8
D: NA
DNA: TGTGCCAGCAGCTTACGCCAGACCTACGAGCAGTACTTC
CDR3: CASSLRQTYEQYF

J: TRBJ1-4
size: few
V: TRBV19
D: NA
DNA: TGTGCCAGTAGTATTACAGAAAAACTGTTTTTT
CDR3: CASSITEKLFF

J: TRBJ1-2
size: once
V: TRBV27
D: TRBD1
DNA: TGTGCCAGCAGTCATTTGGACAGGGTAGATGGCTACACCTTC
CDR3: CASSHLDRVDGYTF

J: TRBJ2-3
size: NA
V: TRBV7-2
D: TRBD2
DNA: TGTGCCAGCAGGCTAGCGGGAGGTGGAGATACGCAGTATTTT
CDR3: CASRLAGGGDTQYF

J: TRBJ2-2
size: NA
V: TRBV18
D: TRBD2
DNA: TGTGCCAGCTCACCGCGTCGGGAGGGAGCCGGGGAGCTGTTTTTT
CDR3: CASSPRREGAGELFF

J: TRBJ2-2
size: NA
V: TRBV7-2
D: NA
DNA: TGTGCCAGCAGCTTCTCCGCGAACACCGGGGAGCTGTTTTTT
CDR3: CASSFSANTGELFF

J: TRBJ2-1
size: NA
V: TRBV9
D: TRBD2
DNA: TGTGCCAGCAGCGTAGTCGGACTAGCAAATGAGCAGTTCTTC
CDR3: CASSVVGLANEQFF

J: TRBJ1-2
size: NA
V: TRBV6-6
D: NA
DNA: TGTGCCAGCAGCCCCTTTCGGGATGGCTACACCTTC
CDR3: CASSPFRDGYTF